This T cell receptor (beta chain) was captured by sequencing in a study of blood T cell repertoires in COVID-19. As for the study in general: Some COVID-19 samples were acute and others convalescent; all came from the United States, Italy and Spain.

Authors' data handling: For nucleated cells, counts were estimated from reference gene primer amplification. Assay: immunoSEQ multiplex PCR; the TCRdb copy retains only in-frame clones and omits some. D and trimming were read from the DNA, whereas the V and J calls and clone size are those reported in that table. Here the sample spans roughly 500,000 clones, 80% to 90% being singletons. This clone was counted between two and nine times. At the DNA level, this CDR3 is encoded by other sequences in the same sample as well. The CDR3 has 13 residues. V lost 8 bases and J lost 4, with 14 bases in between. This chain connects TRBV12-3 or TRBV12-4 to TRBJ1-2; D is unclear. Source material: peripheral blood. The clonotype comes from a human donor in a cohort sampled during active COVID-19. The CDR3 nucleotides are TGTGCCAGCGGAGCCGGGTCCATCTATGGCTACACCTTC. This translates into CASGAGSIYGYTF.